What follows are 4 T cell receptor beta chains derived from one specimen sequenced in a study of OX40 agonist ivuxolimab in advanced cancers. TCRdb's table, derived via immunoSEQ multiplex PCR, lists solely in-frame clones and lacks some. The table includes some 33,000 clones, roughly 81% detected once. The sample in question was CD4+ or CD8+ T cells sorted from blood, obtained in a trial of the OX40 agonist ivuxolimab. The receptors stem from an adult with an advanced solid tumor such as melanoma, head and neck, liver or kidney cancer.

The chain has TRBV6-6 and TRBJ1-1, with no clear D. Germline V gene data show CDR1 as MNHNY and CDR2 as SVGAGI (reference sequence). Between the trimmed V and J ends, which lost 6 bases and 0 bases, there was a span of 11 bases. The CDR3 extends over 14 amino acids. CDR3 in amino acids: CASREKGLNTEAFF. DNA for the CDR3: TGTGCCAGCAGGGAGAAGGGCCTGAACACTGAAGCTTTCTTT.

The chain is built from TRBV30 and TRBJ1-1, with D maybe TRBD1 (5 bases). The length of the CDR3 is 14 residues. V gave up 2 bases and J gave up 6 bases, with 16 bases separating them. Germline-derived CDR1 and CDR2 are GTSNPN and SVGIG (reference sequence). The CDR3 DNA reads TGTGCCTGGAGTCGGGGGGGTGAACTCTCTGAAGCTTTCTTT. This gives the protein CAWSRGGELSEAFF.

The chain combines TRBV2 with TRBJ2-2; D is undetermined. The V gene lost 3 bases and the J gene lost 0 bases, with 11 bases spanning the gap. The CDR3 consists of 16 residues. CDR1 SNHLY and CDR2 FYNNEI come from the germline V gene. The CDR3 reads CASSDGGLSNTGELFF. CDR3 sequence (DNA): TGTGCCAGCAGTGACGGTGGTCTTTCGAACACCGGGGAGCTGTTTTTT.

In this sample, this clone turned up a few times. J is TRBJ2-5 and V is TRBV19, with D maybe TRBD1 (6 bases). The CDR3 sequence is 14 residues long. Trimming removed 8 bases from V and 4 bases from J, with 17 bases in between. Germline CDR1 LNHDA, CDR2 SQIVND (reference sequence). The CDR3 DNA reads TGTGCCAGTTCCAGGCAGGGGCTCGGAGAGACCCAGTACTTC. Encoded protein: CASSRQGLGETQYF.